This is a list of T cell receptor beta chains from one sample in a study of cytomegalovirus exposure and HLA in healthy donors. The repertoire was sequenced with immunoSEQ multiplex PCR; TCRdb's copy has only in-frame clones and lacks some. The sample yields some 100,000 clones, roughly 76% seen once. Sample: PBMCs. These receptors were taken from a man aged 50-60 years in good health and CMV-seropositive. Each CDR3 is given with its conserved first and last residue. Clone size, where shown, is once, few, many, or a class for clones that have expanded.

CDR3 protein | J gene | V gene | clone size
CASSLSGGDETQYF | TRBJ2-5 | TRBV7-9 | -
CSVPTSGASYNEQFF | TRBJ2-1 | TRBV29-1 | few
CASSLLDRARENIQYF | TRBJ2-4 | TRBV7-9 | -
CASSQVGLAGGQETQYF | TRBJ2-5 | TRBV4-1 | -
CASSDPRTGAREQFF | TRBJ2-1 | TRBV25-1 | -
CASKAGSWGTSVNTEAFF | TRBJ1-1 | TRBV27 | -
CASSRLAGNFYEQYF | TRBJ2-7 | TRBV28 | -
CASIKDRGSTEAFF | TRBJ1-1 | TRBV6-5 | -
CASRGLAGGGSYNEQFF | TRBJ2-1 | TRBV28 | -
CASSQSQRYEFF | TRBJ2-1 | TRBV7-2 | -
CASSKGIQGTHTDTQYF | TRBJ2-3 | TRBV21-1 | -
CASSLSSGGSSYNEQFF | TRBJ2-1 | TRBV7-9 | -
CASSGGPGIAGGPENEQFF | TRBJ2-1 | TRBV2 | -
CASSQGGGEPHEQYF | TRBJ2-7 | TRBV5-4 | -
CASSSGLAGAYEQYF | TRBJ2-7 | TRBV7-2 | -
CASSRGQGAPGANVLTF | TRBJ2-6 | TRBV28 | -
CASSVGEGLLSYEQYF | TRBJ2-7 | TRBV9 | few
CASSESGIYEQYF | TRBJ2-7 | TRBV2 | -
CASSVTYNEQFF | TRBJ2-1 | TRBV18 | once
CASGLSNIGELFF | TRBJ2-2 | TRBV12-5 | -
CASSYSSGQSGTEAFF | TRBJ1-1 | TRBV6-5 | -
CATLPTGSTEAFF | TRBJ1-1 | TRBV10-3 | -
CASGPGQGAYNEQFF | TRBJ2-1 | TRBV2 | -
CASSPKGAKNIQYF | TRBJ2-4 | TRBV19 | -
CASSLSDLTGEAFF | TRBJ1-1 | TRBV28 | -
CASSLEAWSKDTQYF | TRBJ2-3 | TRBV5-1 | -
CASSYSTSFVSYEQYF | TRBJ2-7 | TRBV6-5 | few
CASIGGNSPLHF | TRBJ1-6 | TRBV6-5 | -
CASSEEVGQGGEKLLF | TRBJ1-4 | TRBV6-1 | once
CATSRSGAGELFF | TRBJ2-2 | TRBV15 | -
CASRPDRVTDTQYF | TRBJ2-3 | TRBV2 | -
CASSAGTSGYNEQFF | TRBJ2-1 | TRBV6-5 | -
CASRLRGGPDTQYF | TRBJ2-3 | TRBV19 | -
CASSLQGDSPLHF | TRBJ1-6 | TRBV5-1 | -
CASSSHTGGTEAFF | TRBJ1-1 | TRBV5-1 | -
CASSVMSGIIWEQYF | TRBJ2-7 | TRBV5-6 | -
CASSSTGIGYGYTF | TRBJ1-2 | TRBV5-4 | -
CASSEERGRQHF | TRBJ1-5 | TRBV6-1 | -
CASSPGTVNSNQPQHF | TRBJ1-5 | TRBV4-2 | few
CASSPKTSMFDEQYF | TRBJ2-7 | TRBV5-4 | -
CASSLSRQAGAF | TRBJ1-2 | TRBV11-2 | -
CASRGLAGFSYNEQFF | TRBJ2-1 | TRBV27 | -
CASSVEDSLTGELFF | TRBJ2-2 | TRBV9 | -
CATSFYLNNEQFF | TRBJ2-1 | TRBV15 | once
CASSIRDFNQPQHF | TRBJ1-5 | TRBV19 | few
CASSLGGDYEQYF | TRBJ2-7 | TRBV7-9 | -
CASSLDRVTDTQYF | TRBJ2-3 | TRBV11-2 | -
CASSLWSSYNSPLHF | TRBJ1-6 | TRBV6-5 | -
CASRRAGGPRTDTQYF | TRBJ2-3 | TRBV2 | -
CASSLIGGVEEGVGNEQFF | TRBJ2-1 | TRBV11-3 | -
CASSLDSYEQYF | TRBJ2-7 | TRBV11-2 | -
CASSRGDRVEGYTF | TRBJ1-2 | TRBV27 | few
CASSWAGGVDTEAFF | TRBJ1-1 | TRBV6-5 | -